The TCR beta chain under discussion was sequenced for a study of T-cell reconstitution after alpha-beta-depleted transplantation in children. Broader study findings: T cells produced anew were the main source of T-cell counts and diversity one year after transplant. Recipient T cells and thymic progenitors that survived were the source of the high TCRbeta diversity seen at day 60 in some patients.

This clonotype was picked up many times. Antigen unknown. Library preparation (for TCRbeta) was performed with unique molecular identifiers. TCRdb used MiXCR to reprocess the PCR reads, holding one entry per CDR3 protein. The table lists around 450,000 distinct CDR3 sequences, over 9.5% of them singletons. CDR3 length: 15 residues. V was pared by 4 bases and J by 1 base, with 12 bases between. The germline V gene encodes CDR1 SGDLS and CDR2 YYNGEE. This TCR derives from a child younger than 10 with inherited bone marrow failure, due to receive a stem cell transplant. This chain joins TRBV9 and TRBJ2-1, with D possibly being TRBD1 or TRBD2 (5 bases each). The source was PBMCs, collected before TCRalphabeta/CD19-depleted stem cell transplant. The CDR3 loop reads CASSLWDQSYNEQFF. CDR3 in DNA: TGTGCCAGCAGCTTATGGGACCAATCCTACAATGAGCAGTTCTTC.